The 30 T cell receptor beta chains given below trace back to one sample, sequenced in a study of post-analysis software for immune sequencing data. Findings of the study overall: Five or six TRBV segments appeared more often in patients than in controls, and TRBV5-6, TRBV5-1 and TRBV20-1 were among these.

Which antigens these TCRs recognize remains unknown. Presence of unique molecular identifiers characterized the TCR beta cDNA libraries. TCRdb reprocessed the PCR reads with MiXCR, giving one entry per CDR3 protein. The data contain 350,000 to 450,000 distinct CDR3 sequences, about 40% of them singletons. The sequenced sample was blood. Receptors were obtained from a girl aged 2 to 10 with multiple sclerosis.

The chain couples TRBV6-2 or TRBV6-3 to TRBJ2-7; no firm D call. The DNA matches TRBJ2-5 better at its end, which makes the J call doubtful. The CDR3 totals 14 residues. From germline, CDR1 is MNHEY and CDR2 SVGEGT. CDR3 in amino acids: CASSYLQTQETQYF. Written as DNA, the CDR3 is TGTGCCAGCAGTTACTTGCAGACCCAAGAGACCCAGTACTTC.

The chain is built from TRBV6-5 and TRBJ2-1; D tentatively reads TRBD1 or TRBD2 (5 bases each). The germline V and J ends were trimmed by 1 base and 5 bases, with 12 bases remaining between them. The CDR3 is made up of 15 amino acids. The germline gives CDR1 MNHEY, CDR2 SVGAGI. CDR3 DNA: TGTGCCAGCAGTTACTGGGACGGGGATGACAATGAGCAGTTCTTC. Translating gives CASSYWDGDDNEQFF.

The chain joins TRBV20-1 to TRBJ1-6, with 8 positions matching TRBD1. Germline V gene data show CDR1 as DFQATT and CDR2 as SNEGSKA (reference sequence). After removal of 0 bases from V and 10 bases from J, the junction contained 8 bases not matched to a gene. The CDR3 loop spans 15 amino acids. DNA for the CDR3: TGCAGTGCTAGAGATCTCGGGACAGGTGGATCACCCCTCCACTTT. Translation gives CSARDLGTGGSPLHF.

CDR3 protein: CASSLDPFEGETQYF. The CDR3 region has the DNA TGTGCCAGCAGCTTAGATCCTTTTGAGGGAGAGACCCAGTACTTC. V gene TRBV7-2 combines with J gene TRBJ2-5; D possibly corresponds to TRBD2 (5 bases). There are 15 residues in the CDR3. Germline CDR1 and CDR2: SGHTA and FQGNSA. The germline V and J ends were trimmed by 1 base and 4 bases, with 13 bases remaining between them.

This chain uses TRBV6-5 with TRBJ2-3, with D maybe TRBD2 (5 bases). From germline, CDR1 is MNHEY and CDR2 SVGAGI. The CDR3 runs 14 residues. The ends were cut back, 2 bases at V and 1 base at J, with 7 bases in the middle. The CDR3 region has the DNA TGTGCCAGCAGTTACCGGACTGGCACAGATACGCAGTATTTT. This codes for CASSYRTGTDTQYF.

This clonotype showed up just a few times. The rearrangement uses TRBV25-1 and TRBJ1-4; perhaps TRBD1 as D (5 bases). V gave up 7 bases and J gave up 0 bases, with 9 bases separating them. The CDR3 contains 14 residues. Per the germline V gene, CDR1 is MGHDK and CDR2 is SYGVNS. The CDR3 loop reads CASTKTATNEKLFF. The CDR3 coding sequence is TGTGCCAGCACCAAGACAGCAACTAATGAAAAACTGTTTTTT.

This clonotype was seen only a few times. The rearrangement joins TRBV7-8 to TRBJ2-3; 16 bases fit TRBD2. The V segment lost 1 base and the J segment 2 bases; nucleotides outside the gene matches: 15. Germline V gene sequence: CDR1 SGHVS, CDR2 FQNEAQ. The length of the CDR3 is 22 residues. The CDR3 sequence is CASSLVNGGTSGRAQDTDTQYF. As DNA, the CDR3 is TGTGCCAGCAGCTTAGTGAACGGGGGGACTAGCGGGAGGGCCCAAGACACAGATACGCAGTATTTT.

V usage is TRBV11-2 and J usage is TRBJ2-5; the match to TRBD1 covers 7 bases. The trim removed 6 bases at V and 2 bases at J, leaving 3 bases unmatched. This CDR3 contains 13 residues. Germline CDR1 and CDR2: SGHAT and FQNNGV. For the CDR3, the DNA is TGTGCCAGCAGTGACAGGGTACAAGAGACCCAGTACTTC. It is translated as CASSDRVQETQYF.

The chain employs TRBV28 and TRBJ2-1; 9 bases agree with TRBD2. From germline, CDR1 is MDHEN and CDR2 SYDVKM. V lost 8 bases to trimming and J lost 6 bases; unmatched junction nucleotides: 8. The CDR3 is 14 amino acids. The CDR3 region is CASCAGGLLNEQFF. In DNA form, the CDR3 reads TGTGCCAGCTGTGCGGGAGGGCTTCTCAATGAGCAGTTCTTC.

The V and J genes are TRBV7-7 and TRBJ2-3; D might be TRBD1 or TRBD2, each matching 5 bases. CDR1 and CDR2 (germline): SSHAT, FNYEAQ (reference sequence). V was trimmed by 1 base and J by 7 bases, leaving 12 bases between them. CDR3 length: 14 residues. CDR3 residues: CASSLGGDQNTQYF. Written as DNA, the CDR3 is TGTGCCAGCAGCTTAGGTGGGGACCAGAATACGCAGTATTTT.

This chain connects TRBV9 to TRBJ1-4, with D possibly being TRBD1 (6 bases). Germline V gives CDR1 SGDLS, CDR2 YYNGEE. This CDR3 spans 13 amino acids. V lost 0 bases to trimming and J lost 7 bases, with 7 bases between them. The CDR3 region is CASSVVTGEKLFF. In DNA form, the CDR3 reads TGTGCCAGCAGCGTAGTGACAGGTGAAAAACTGTTTTTT.

This clonotype was seen a handful of times. The gene calls are TRBV2 and TRBJ2-7; D is uncertain. The CDR3 contains 16 residues. Trimming left V 1 base short and J 0 bases short, with 13 bases between. Germline V gives CDR1 SNHLY, CDR2 FYNNEI. The CDR3 sequence: CASSEVTEDPSYEQYF. The CDR3 region has the DNA TGTGCCAGCAGTGAAGTTACAGAAGACCCCTCCTACGAGCAGTACTTC.

The chain carries TRBV24-1 and TRBJ2-5; D is ambiguous. Germline CDR1 KGHDR, CDR2 SFDVKD. Trimming took 4 bases from V and 4 from J, leaving 12 bases between them. The length of the CDR3 is 14 residues. CDR3 in amino acids: CATSEGRVGETQYF. DNA for the CDR3: TGTGCCACCAGTGAAGGTCGGGTAGGAGAGACCCAGTACTTC.

The chain couples TRBV6-2 or TRBV6-3 to TRBJ2-7; 7 nucleotides match TRBD1. Losses at the gene ends were 8 bases for V and 2 bases for J; bases not matched to a gene: 9. The germline gives CDR1 MNHEY, CDR2 SVGEGT. The CDR3 length is 14 residues. Written as DNA, the CDR3 is TGTGCCAGCGTGTGGGACAGCAATCCCTACGAGCAGTACTTC. Translation gives CASVWDSNPYEQYF.

A few counts support this clonotype. The chain links TRBV12-5 to TRBJ2-4; 8 positions agree with TRBD2. The J call may not be correct, given that the DNA end is closer to TRBJ2-7. The V gene's germline CDR1 is LGHNT and CDR2 FRNRAP. The CDR3 covers 17 residues. The CDR3 nucleotides are TGTGCTAGTGGTTTGAGAATAGTAAGCGGGAGCGGGAACGAGCAGTACTTC. Translating gives CASGLRIVSGSGNEQYF.

This clonotype was counted a few times. CDR3 amino acids: CATSDVQGSYNSPLHF. CDR3 DNA: TGTGCCACCAGTGATGTCCAGGGTTCCTATAATTCACCCCTCCACTTT. The chain is built from TRBV24-1 and TRBJ1-6, with a weak D call TRBD1 (5 bases). Per the germline V gene, CDR1 is KGHDR and CDR2 is SFDVKD. The length of the CDR3 is 16 residues. V was pared by 3 bases and J by 1 base, with 9 bases between.

The CDR3 nucleotides are TGTGCCAGCAGTTTACGGACTAGCGGGTTCCACTACAATGAGCAGTTCTTC. This sequence encodes CASSLRTSGFHYNEQFF. The chain couples TRBV12-3 or TRBV12-4 to TRBJ2-1, with 11 bases fitting TRBD2. The trim removed 2 bases at V and 3 bases at J, leaving 6 bases unmatched. This CDR3 region has 17 residues.

CDR3 sequence reads: CASSLGGAHVAFF. The CDR3 region has the DNA TGTGCCAGCAGCTTAGGCGGGGCTCACGTTGCTTTCTTT. J is TRBJ1-1 and V is TRBV7-9, with TRBD1 as a possible D gene (5 bases). V lost 1 base and J lost 11, with 14 bases in between. The CDR3 sequence is 13 residues long. Germline CDR1 SEHNR, CDR2 FQNEAQ (reference sequence). Variable domain in full (rest from reference TRBV7-9 and TRBJ1-1): DTGVSQNPRHKITKRGQNVTFRCDPISEHNRLYWYRQTLGQGPEFLTYFQNEAQLEKSRLLSDRFSAERPKGSFSTLEIQRTEQGDSAMYLCASSLGGAHVAFFGQGTRLTVV.

This clonotype has more than one count but fewer than ten. The rearrangement uses TRBV28 and TRBJ2-1, with unresolved D. Looked up from germline, CDR1 is MDHEN and CDR2 is SYDVKM. Trimming left V 8 bases short and J 6 bases short, with 8 bases between. The CDR3 covers 11 residues. CDR3 sequence reads: CASLLGNEQFF. Written as DNA, the CDR3 is TGTGCCAGCCTGTTGGGCAATGAGCAGTTCTTC.

The chain combines TRBV28 with TRBJ1-1; TRBD1 aligns across 7 bases. CDR3 size: 12 residues. CDR1 and CDR2 from the germline V gene are MDHEN and SYDVKM. The V gene end was trimmed by 3 bases and the J gene end by 6 bases; junction bases not matched to a gene: 1. The CDR3 region is CASSFGQAEAFF. Written as DNA, the CDR3 is TGTGCCAGCAGTTTCGGACAGGCTGAAGCTTTCTTT. Complete variable domain (other parts from reference TRBV28 and TRBJ1-1): DVKVTQSSRYLVKRTGEKVFLECVQDMDHENMFWYRQDPGLGLRLIYFSYDVKMKEKGDIPEGYSVSREKKERFSLILESASTNQTSMYLCASSFGQAEAFFGQGTRLTVV.

The chain carries TRBV28 and TRBJ2-1; 8 bases fit TRBD2. Per germline, CDR1 MDHEN and CDR2 SYDVKM. V gave up 3 bases and J gave up 9 bases; unmatched junction bases: 13. This CDR3 region has 16 residues. DNA of the CDR3: TGTGCCAGCAGTTTCCGGGGATACGGGAGGGCCGGTGAGCAGTTCTTC. Its translation: CASSFRGYGRAGEQFF.

This clonotype was counted only a few times. The chain combines TRBV5-1 with TRBJ1-2; 10 nucleotides agree with TRBD1. V lost 1 base to trimming and J lost 5 bases; unmatched junction nucleotides: 11. Germline lookup yields CDR1 SGHRS and CDR2 YFSETQ. CDR3 size: 17 residues. CDR3: CASSLWSGDRGYYGYTF. The CDR3 nucleotides read TGCGCCAGCAGCTTGTGGTCCGGGGACAGGGGTTATTATGGCTACACCTTC. The whole variable domain, filled in from reference TRBV5-1 and TRBJ1-2, reads KAGVTQTPRYLIKTRGQQVTLSCSPISGHRSVSWYQQTPGQGLQFLFEYFSETQRNKGNFPGRFSGRQFSNSRSEMNVSTLELGDSALYLCASSLWSGDRGYYGYTFGSGTRLTVV.

This clonotype was found a few times. The chain carries TRBV28 and TRBJ1-6; D gene uncertain. The CDR3 loop spans 16 amino acids. V was shortened by 2 bases and J by 4 bases, with 12 bases between the two germline ends. Germline V gene lookup returns CDR1 MDHEN and CDR2 SYDVKM. DNA for the CDR3: TGTGCCAGCAGTTTAGGGAGGTCTGGATATAATTCACCCCTCCACTTT. Its translation is CASSLGRSGYNSPLHF.

The chain couples TRBV5-1 to TRBJ2-3; no definite D call. The CDR3 is 14 amino acids. CDR1 is SGHRS, CDR2 YFSETQ, per germline. Trimming shortened V by 0 bases and J by 2 bases, and 7 bases separated the two germline ends. The CDR3 region has the DNA TGCGCCAGCAGCTTGGCCACTTACACAGATACGCAGTATTTT. Translated, it gives CASSLATYTDTQYF.

V usage is TRBV20-1 and J usage is TRBJ1-2, with 8 bases identical to TRBD1. Trimming took 0 bases from V and 1 from J; bases not matched to a gene: 7. Germline V gene sequence: CDR1 DFQATT, CDR2 SNEGSKA (reference sequence). The CDR3 spans 16 residues. CDR3 coding DNA: TGCAGTGCTAGAGATGGTGGGACAGGTTATAACTATGGCTACACCTTC. Protein: CSARDGGTGYNYGYTF.

This clonotype has more than one count but fewer than ten. The chain uses TRBV7-6 and TRBJ1-5; 7 nucleotides match TRBD1. The CDR3 covers 14 residues. Germline V gene sequence: CDR1 SGHVS, CDR2 FNYEAQ. The V gene end was trimmed by 4 bases and the J gene end by 4 bases; junction bases not matched to a gene: 4. This CDR3 reads CASSSGQQNQPQHF. The CDR3 DNA reads TGTGCCAGCAGCTCGGGACAGCAGAATCAGCCCCAGCATTTT.

This clonotype was seen a handful of times. The rearrangement uses TRBV29-1 and TRBJ2-6; the D is unclear. The CDR3 runs to 15 residues. Germline CDR1 is SQVTM and CDR2 is ANQGSEA. The V end was cut by 4 bases, the J end by 0 bases, with 10 bases between. The CDR3: CSVGIRTSGANVLTF. CDR3 nucleotides: TGCAGCGTTGGGATCCGGACCTCTGGGGCCAACGTCCTGACTTTC. The full variable domain, rest sourced from reference TRBV29-1 and TRBJ2-6, is SAVISQKPSRDICQRGTSLTIQCQVDSQVTMMFWYRQQPGQSLTLIATANQGSEATYESGFVIDKFPISRPNLTFSTLTVSNMSPEDSSIYLCSVGIRTSGANVLTFGAGSRLTVL.

This clonotype was counted a single time. The chain combines TRBV11-2 with TRBJ2-3; 7 bases align to TRBD2. This CDR3 is built from 17 residues. Trimming took 1 base from V and 1 from J; bases not matched to a gene: 8. Germline V gives CDR1 SGHAT, CDR2 FQNNGV. CDR3 region: CASSLGPAGDRTDTQYF. The CDR3 region has the DNA TGTGCCAGCAGCTTAGGGCCGGCGGGGGATCGCACAGATACGCAGTATTTT.

This chain links TRBV9 with TRBJ2-5, with 7 bases identical to TRBD1. The CDR3 covers 15 residues. V dropped 4 bases and J dropped 10; count of bases not matched to a gene: 16. The germline V gene encodes CDR1 SGDLS and CDR2 YYNGEE. The CDR3 reads CASSLEGASRDNQYF. The CDR3 nucleotides read TGTGCCAGCAGCCTCGAGGGGGCCAGCCGGGACAACCAGTACTTC.

The V gene is TRBV6-4, the J gene TRBJ2-5; TRBD1 matches 8 bases. The V segment lost 3 bases and the J segment 11 bases; nucleotides outside the gene matches: 14. Germline CDR1 reads MRHNA; CDR2 reads SNTAGT. The CDR3 extends over 15 amino acids. DNA for the CDR3: TGTGCCAGCAGTGAGGGGGACAGGATGAACAATGAGCAGTACTTC. Translation: CASSEGDRMNNEQYF.